The 26 T cell receptor beta chains presented below share a single source sample, sequenced in a study of vaccination effects on CD4 cells after COVID-19. Libraries were prepared by immunoSEQ multiplex PCR; TCRdb keeps only in-frame clonotypes and omits some of them. Found here are roughly 24,000 clones, roughly 79% of them singletons; the top ten hold about 6.3%. ViraFEST used viral peptide pools to expand antigen-specific CD4+ T cells before sequencing. The authors isolated CD4+ T cells after around 9 days of culture. The participants, recipients of two vaccine doses, got either BNT162b2 or mRNA-1273. These receptors are not linked to any known antigen. Material: CD4+ T cells from PBMCs cultured with SARS-CoV-2 spike peptides, obtained after COVID-19 vaccination. These receptors originate from a human donor who received a COVID-19 vaccine. Some clones in this sample may be carry-over from other donors' samples.

The table lists this clone with a count of one. The junction differs from germline at one of its ends, possibly a read error. The CDR3 spells CASSLRGGDTGELFF. The CDR3 DNA follows: TGTGCCAGCAGTTTAAGAGGGGGGGACACCGGGGAGCTGTTTTTT. The chain couples TRBV7-3 to TRBJ2-2, with D tentatively TRBD2 (7 bases). Germline CDR1 is SGHTA and CDR2 is FQGTGA. The CDR3 contains 15 residues.

This chain links TRBV2 with TRBJ1-6, with TRBD1 matching 8 bases. With V trimmed by 6 bases and J by 8 bases, 9 bases remained unmatched. The germline V gene encodes CDR1 SNHLY and CDR2 FYNNEI. This CDR3 is built from 15 residues. The CDR3 nucleotides are TGTGCCAGCAGCGAGGAGGGGACAGGCTATTCACCCCTCCACTTT. It translates to CASSEEGTGYSPLHF. Full variable domain (rest looked up from reference TRBV2 and TRBJ1-6): EPEVTQTPSHQVTQMGQEVILRCVPISNHLYFYWYRQILGQKVEFLVSFYNNEISEKSEIFDDQFSVERPDGSNFTLKIRSTKLEDSAMYFCASSEEGTGYSPLHFGNGTRLTVT.

The chain joins TRBV7-3 to TRBJ1-5; D gene ambiguous. CDR1 is SGHTA and CDR2 is FQGTGA in the germline V gene. Trimming removed 5 bases at V and 5 bases at J, with 10 bases between. The CDR3 contains 13 residues. This CDR3 is CASSQDRDQPQHF. The CDR3 nucleotides read TGTGCCAGCAGCCAGGACCGAGATCAGCCCCAGCATTTT.

This sequence joins TRBV7-2 and TRBJ2-2; TRBD1 aligns across 9 bases. The junction had 11 bases not matched to a gene; V was cut back by 5 bases and J by 7 bases. CDR1 and CDR2 from the germline V gene are SGHTA and FQGNSA. The CDR3 loop spans 16 amino acids. CDR3 protein: CASSAQGAINGGELFF. The CDR3, as DNA: TGTGCCAGCAGCGCACAGGGGGCGATTAATGGCGGGGAGCTGTTTTTT.

V and J are TRBV5-1 and TRBJ2-3, with 7 positions matching TRBD1. The CDR3 covers 15 residues. Trimming at V came to 4 bases and at J to 0 bases, leaving 5 bases not matched to a gene. Per the germline V gene, CDR1 is SGHRS and CDR2 is YFSETQ. In DNA, the CDR3 is TGCGCCAGCAGCCCGGGACAGATTAGCACAGATACGCAGTATTTT. It specifies CASSPGQISTDTQYF.

The chain is built from TRBV28 and TRBJ1-5; 9 nucleotides line up with TRBD1. CDR1 is MDHEN and CDR2 is SYDVKM in the germline V gene. The CDR3 is 16 residues long. V shed 2 bases, J shed 5 bases, and the junction held 7 bases outside the gene matches. The CDR3 sequence: CASSLLTDRGDQPQHF. The CDR3 DNA is TGTGCCAGCAGTTTACTCACTGACAGGGGGGATCAGCCCCAGCATTTT. The full variable domain, with the rest looked up from reference TRBV28 and TRBJ1-5, is DVKVTQSSRYLVKRTGEKVFLECVQDMDHENMFWYRQDPGLGLRLIYFSYDVKMKEKGDIPEGYSVSREKKERFSLILESASTNQTSMYLCASSLLTDRGDQPQHFGDGTRLSIL.

The chain recombines TRBV15 with TRBJ2-7, with D perhaps TRBD1 or TRBD2 (5 bases each). The CDR3 length is 16 residues. V lost 0 bases and J lost 1, with 13 bases in between. Germline CDR1 and CDR2: LNHNV and YYDKDF (reference sequence). In DNA form, the CDR3 reads TGTGCCACCAGCAGAGATCGGGGCAGGGCATCCTACGAGCAGTACGTC. This encodes CATSRDRGRASYEQYV.

V and J are TRBV3-1 (or the pseudogene TRBV3-2) and TRBJ2-1; D is undetermined. The CDR3 has 12 amino acids. The ends were cut back, 3 bases at V and 7 bases at J, with 7 bases in the middle. From germline, CDR1 is LGHDT and CDR2 YNNKEL (reference sequence). The CDR3 region is CASSQLKNEQFF. The CDR3 nucleotides read TGTGCCAGCAGCCAGCTTAAGAATGAGCAGTTCTTC.

The chain has TRBV3-1 (or the pseudogene TRBV3-2) and TRBJ2-5; TRBD2 matches 13 bases. CDR3 length: 17 residues. Germline loops: CDR1 LGHDT, CDR2 YNNKEL (reference sequence). The V gene end was trimmed by 4 bases and the J gene end by 7 bases; junction bases not matched to a gene: 12. In DNA form, the CDR3 reads TGTGCCAGCAGCCGGGACGGACTAGCGGGAGTCGGGCGGACCCAGTACTTC. Its translation: CASSRDGLAGVGRTQYF.

The chain combines TRBV2 with TRBJ1-1; D is unclear. The CDR3 contains 14 residues. Germline V CDR1 and CDR2: SNHLY, FYNNEI. V gave up 7 bases and J gave up 4 bases, with 16 bases separating them. CDR3 nucleotide sequence: TGTGCCAGCACTCGTTCCGGGGTGGGCACTGAAGCTTTCTTT. Translated: CASTRSGVGTEAFF.

By share of the sample, this clone is medium-sized (0.01 to 0.1%). The V call is TRBV28, the J call TRBJ1-6; D gene unclear. The CDR3 has 14 residues. The germline gives CDR1 MDHEN, CDR2 SYDVKM. Trimming shortened V by 2 bases and J by 10 bases, and 12 bases separated the two germline ends. CDR3 in amino acids: CASSLPDEGSPLHF. The CDR3 nucleotides are TGTGCCAGCAGTTTACCGGACGAAGGGTCACCCCTCCACTTT.

The chain uses TRBV18 and TRBJ1-2, with a tentative D call TRBD1 (5 bases). This CDR3 spans 13 amino acids. Trimming took off 2 bases at V and 6 bases at J, with 10 bases between the two ends. CDR1 and CDR2 (germline): KGHSH, LQKENI. DNA for the CDR3: TGTGCCAGCTCACCAGTGGGGCGGGATGGCTACACCTTC. This gives the protein CASSPVGRDGYTF.

This chain uses TRBV6-5 with TRBJ1-4; D might be TRBD1 (5 bases). Germline values: CDR1 MNHEY, CDR2 SVGAGI. The CDR3 consists of 13 residues. Between the trimmed V and J ends, which lost 10 bases and 8 bases, there was a span of 17 bases. The CDR3 DNA is TGTGCCACGTCTCAGGGATTAAGAGAAAAACTGTTTTTT. Its translation is CATSQGLREKLFF.

The J gene is TRBJ2-5, the V gene TRBV5-8, with a tentative D call TRBD1 (7 bases). Germline V CDR1 and CDR2: SGHTS, YDEGEE. The V gene lost 2 bases and the J gene lost 4 bases, with 15 bases spanning the gap. The CDR3 covers 15 residues. CDR3 amino acids: CASSFQGGRVETQYF. In DNA, the CDR3 is TGTGCCAGCAGCTTTCAGGGGGGACGGGTAGAGACCCAGTACTTC. Drawing the rest from reference TRBV5-8 and TRBJ2-5, the complete variable domain is EAGVTQSPTHLIKTRGQQATLRCSPISGHTSVYWYQQALGLGLQFLLWYDEGEERNRGNFPPRFSGRQFPNYSSELNVNALELEDSALYLCASSFQGGRVETQYFGPGTRLLVL.

This chain uses TRBV5-6 with TRBJ2-5; TRBD2 is a possible D gene (6 bases). Per the germline V gene, CDR1 is SGHDT and CDR2 is YYEEEE. This CDR3 contains 16 residues. Trimming took 0 bases from V and 4 from J, leaving 16 bases between them. The CDR3 region has the DNA TGTGCCAGCAGCTTGGCCGGGGCGGGGTCCGGAGAGACCCAGTACTTC. It encodes CASSLAGAGSGETQYF.

V gene TRBV6-6 combines with J gene TRBJ1-1, with D maybe TRBD1 (5 bases). Germline V gene lookup returns CDR1 MNHNY and CDR2 SVGAGI (reference sequence). CDR3 size: 10 residues. Trimming took off 5 bases at V and 11 bases at J, with 9 bases between the two ends. This CDR3 reads CASSDAGAFF. The CDR3 coding sequence is TGTGCCAGCAGTGACGCAGGGGCTTTCTTT.

The chain links TRBV15 to TRBJ2-5; TRBD1 matches at 9 bases. Germline CDR1 is LNHNV and CDR2 is YYDKDF (reference sequence). This CDR3 comprises 15 residues. V shed 5 bases and J 1 base; nucleotides not matched to a gene: 5. CDR3 sequence reads: CATSFGTGPQETQYF. The CDR3 DNA reads as TGTGCCACCAGCTTCGGGACAGGGCCCCAAGAGACCCAGTACTTC. Filled out from reference TRBV15 and TRBJ2-5, the complete variable domain reads DAMVIQNPRYQVTQFGKPVTLSCSQTLNHNVMYWYQQKSSQAPKLLFHYYDKDFNNEADTPDNFQSRRPNTSFCFLDIRSPGLGDTAMYLCATSFGTGPQETQYFGPGTRLLVL.

V usage is TRBV19 and J usage is TRBJ1-4; 7 nucleotides agree with TRBD1. V lost 10 bases to trimming and J lost 3 bases; unmatched junction nucleotides: 5. From germline, CDR1 is LNHDA and CDR2 SQIVND (reference sequence). This CDR3 contains 13 residues. In DNA, the CDR3 is TGTGCCACCGCGGGACAGTCTAATGAAAAACTGTTTTTT. Protein: CATAGQSNEKLFF.

The chain couples TRBV7-2 to TRBJ2-1; no reliable D call. Germline CDR1 reads SGHTA; CDR2 reads FQGNSA. V lost 5 bases, J lost 8 bases, and 22 bases lay in between. The CDR3 contains 16 residues. Here the CDR3 reads CASSPFHAIPTDEQFF. CDR3 DNA: TGTGCCAGCAGCCCATTCCACGCCATTCCGACGGATGAGCAGTTCTTC. The full variable domain, completed using reference TRBV7-2 and TRBJ2-1, is GAGVSQSPSNKVTEKGKDVELRCDPISGHTALYWYRQSLGQGLEFLIYFQGNSAPDKSGLPSDRFSAERTGGSVSTLTIQRTQQEDSAVYLCASSPFHAIPTDEQFFGPGTRLTVL.

By its share, this clone is medium-sized. The J gene is TRBJ2-3, the V gene TRBV7-9; D is unclear. This CDR3 contains 12 residues. Germline V gene sequence: CDR1 SEHNR, CDR2 FQNEAQ (reference sequence). V lost 0 bases, J lost 5 bases, and 3 bases lay in between. The CDR3 region is CASSLAIDTQYF. As DNA, the CDR3 is TGTGCCAGCAGCTTAGCTATAGATACGCAGTATTTT.

This clone was observed a handful of times. The chain carries TRBV27 and TRBJ1-6; perhaps TRBD1 as D (5 bases). Deletions cut 6 bases from V and 2 bases from J, with 8 bases between. The CDR3 loop spans 14 amino acids. Germline CDR1 is MNHEY and CDR2 is SMNVEV (reference sequence). CDR3 nucleotides: TGTGCCAGCAGCCCGGGGCCCTATAATTCACCCCTCCACTTT. Amino acids: CASSPGPYNSPLHF.

The chain couples TRBV4-1 to TRBJ1-2; 11 bases fit TRBD1. The CDR3 is made up of 14 amino acids. J gave up 5 bases and V 7 bases, and 6 bases lay outside the gene matches. The germline V gene has CDR1 MGHRA and CDR2 YSYEKL. The CDR3 reads CASTPGQGVYGYTF. The CDR3 coding sequence is TGCGCCAGCACTCCGGGACAGGGGGTTTATGGCTACACCTTC.

This sequence joins TRBV9 and TRBJ2-3; D not resolved. The CDR3 sequence is 15 residues long. V lost 0 bases to trimming and J lost 2 bases, with 10 bases between them. CDR1 is SGDLS and CDR2 is YYNGEE in the germline V gene. CDR3 DNA: TGTGCCAGCAGCGTAGACGTCGGCACCACAGATACGCAGTATTTT. Translating it yields CASSVDVGTTDTQYF.

The chain is built from TRBV3-1 (or the pseudogene TRBV3-2) and TRBJ2-5; D might be TRBD2 (5 bases). This CDR3 has 15 amino acids. V was trimmed by 1 base and J by 5 bases, leaving 14 bases between them. Germline assignment: CDR1 LGHDT and CDR2 YNNKEL (reference sequence). In DNA form, the CDR3 reads TGTGCCAGCAGCCAAGGCCCGGTCGAGCGGGAGACCCAGTACTTC. This sequence encodes CASSQGPVERETQYF.

The chain links TRBV9 to TRBJ1-5, with TRBD1 matching 9 bases. J was trimmed by 0 bases and V by 4 bases; bases with no gene match: 2. CDR1 is SGDLS and CDR2 is YYNGEE in the germline V gene. The CDR3 totals 15 residues. The CDR3 spells CASSQGQGSNQPQHF. As DNA, the CDR3 is TGTGCCAGCAGCCAGGGACAGGGTAGCAATCAGCCCCAGCATTTT. The complete variable domain, with remaining parts taken from reference TRBV9 and TRBJ1-5, reads DSGVTQTPKHLITATGQRVTLRCSPRSGDLSVYWYQQSLDQGLQFLIQYYNGEERAKGNILERFSAQQFPDLHSELNLSSLELGDSALYFCASSQGQGSNQPQHFGDGTRLSIL.

The J gene is TRBJ2-6, the V gene TRBV7-3; D unresolved. CDR1 is SGHTA and CDR2 is FQGTGA in the germline V gene. This CDR3 region has 17 residues. V dropped 2 bases and J dropped 0 bases, with 11 bases sitting between them. The CDR3 here is CASSLYGRPSGANVLTF. The CDR3 DNA reads TGTGCCAGCAGCTTATACGGCAGGCCCTCTGGGGCCAACGTCCTGACTTTC.